The rows below give T cell receptor beta chains drawn from one sample of a study of T cell responses to AZD1222 COVID-19 vaccine. Measured with immunoSEQ multiplex PCR; TCRdb has only the in-frame clones, and not every one. The sample shows some 130,000 clones, more than 85% of them seen only once. The sample in question was peripheral blood, obtained on day 0 of AZD1222 vaccination. The receptors come from an adult in good health. CDR3s include the opening cysteine and the closing phenylalanine or tryptophan. Fields, in order: clone size, V gene, J gene, CDR3 protein. Clone size is shown for a subset of rows, as once, few, many or a class of expanded clone.

>-|TRBV23-1|TRBJ1-2
CASSQSRRGGYGYTF
>-|TRBV6-1|TRBJ1-6
CASSEPGQGRNSPLHF
>-|TRBV28|TRBJ1-5
CASRQSRQGSFQPQHF
>-|TRBV28|TRBJ2-7
CASRQGGAMFVYEQYF
>once|TRBV12-3/TRBV12-4|TRBJ1-2
CASSPGVGYTF
>-|TRBV6-5|TRBJ1-6
CASSYNSPLHF
>-|TRBV28|TRBJ1-1
CASSLSFYGMNTEAFF
>-|TRBV20-1|TRBJ2-7
CSASRGAGGPYEQYF
>few|TRBV24-1|TRBJ2-1
CATSDLFRGPRENEQFF
>-|TRBV5-4|TRBJ2-2
CASRGGSLQNTGELFF